This T cell receptor (beta chain) was sequenced in a study of CD8+ T cells in alopecia areata. Study at large: Once tofacitinib had been taken for 6 to 18 months, 6 months off drug followed.

CDR1 and CDR2 from the germline V gene are LGHNT and FRNRAP. Trimming took 3 bases from V and 0 from J, leaving 4 bases between them. CDR3 length: 13 residues. It was cDNA, reverse transcribed from extracted RNA, that served as the sequencing template. Sequenced by immunoSEQ multiplex PCR; TCRdb stores in-frame clones only, minus some. The sample carries 100,000 to 150,000 clones, around 58% recorded once. This sample's treatment: oral pan-JAK inhibitor, 5-10 mg twice daily. Lesional scalp punch biopsies and peripheral blood were collected from alopecia areata patients. Sequenced here: CD8+ T cells sorted from blood, sampled at week 4, from a patient treated with tofacitinib. This receptor was taken from a human donor with alopecia areata. This chain connects TRBV12-5 to TRBJ2-3, with D uncertain. In DNA form, the CDR3 reads TGTGCTAGTGGTTTTGGGAGCACAGATACGCAGTATTTT. This sequence encodes CASGFGSTDTQYF.